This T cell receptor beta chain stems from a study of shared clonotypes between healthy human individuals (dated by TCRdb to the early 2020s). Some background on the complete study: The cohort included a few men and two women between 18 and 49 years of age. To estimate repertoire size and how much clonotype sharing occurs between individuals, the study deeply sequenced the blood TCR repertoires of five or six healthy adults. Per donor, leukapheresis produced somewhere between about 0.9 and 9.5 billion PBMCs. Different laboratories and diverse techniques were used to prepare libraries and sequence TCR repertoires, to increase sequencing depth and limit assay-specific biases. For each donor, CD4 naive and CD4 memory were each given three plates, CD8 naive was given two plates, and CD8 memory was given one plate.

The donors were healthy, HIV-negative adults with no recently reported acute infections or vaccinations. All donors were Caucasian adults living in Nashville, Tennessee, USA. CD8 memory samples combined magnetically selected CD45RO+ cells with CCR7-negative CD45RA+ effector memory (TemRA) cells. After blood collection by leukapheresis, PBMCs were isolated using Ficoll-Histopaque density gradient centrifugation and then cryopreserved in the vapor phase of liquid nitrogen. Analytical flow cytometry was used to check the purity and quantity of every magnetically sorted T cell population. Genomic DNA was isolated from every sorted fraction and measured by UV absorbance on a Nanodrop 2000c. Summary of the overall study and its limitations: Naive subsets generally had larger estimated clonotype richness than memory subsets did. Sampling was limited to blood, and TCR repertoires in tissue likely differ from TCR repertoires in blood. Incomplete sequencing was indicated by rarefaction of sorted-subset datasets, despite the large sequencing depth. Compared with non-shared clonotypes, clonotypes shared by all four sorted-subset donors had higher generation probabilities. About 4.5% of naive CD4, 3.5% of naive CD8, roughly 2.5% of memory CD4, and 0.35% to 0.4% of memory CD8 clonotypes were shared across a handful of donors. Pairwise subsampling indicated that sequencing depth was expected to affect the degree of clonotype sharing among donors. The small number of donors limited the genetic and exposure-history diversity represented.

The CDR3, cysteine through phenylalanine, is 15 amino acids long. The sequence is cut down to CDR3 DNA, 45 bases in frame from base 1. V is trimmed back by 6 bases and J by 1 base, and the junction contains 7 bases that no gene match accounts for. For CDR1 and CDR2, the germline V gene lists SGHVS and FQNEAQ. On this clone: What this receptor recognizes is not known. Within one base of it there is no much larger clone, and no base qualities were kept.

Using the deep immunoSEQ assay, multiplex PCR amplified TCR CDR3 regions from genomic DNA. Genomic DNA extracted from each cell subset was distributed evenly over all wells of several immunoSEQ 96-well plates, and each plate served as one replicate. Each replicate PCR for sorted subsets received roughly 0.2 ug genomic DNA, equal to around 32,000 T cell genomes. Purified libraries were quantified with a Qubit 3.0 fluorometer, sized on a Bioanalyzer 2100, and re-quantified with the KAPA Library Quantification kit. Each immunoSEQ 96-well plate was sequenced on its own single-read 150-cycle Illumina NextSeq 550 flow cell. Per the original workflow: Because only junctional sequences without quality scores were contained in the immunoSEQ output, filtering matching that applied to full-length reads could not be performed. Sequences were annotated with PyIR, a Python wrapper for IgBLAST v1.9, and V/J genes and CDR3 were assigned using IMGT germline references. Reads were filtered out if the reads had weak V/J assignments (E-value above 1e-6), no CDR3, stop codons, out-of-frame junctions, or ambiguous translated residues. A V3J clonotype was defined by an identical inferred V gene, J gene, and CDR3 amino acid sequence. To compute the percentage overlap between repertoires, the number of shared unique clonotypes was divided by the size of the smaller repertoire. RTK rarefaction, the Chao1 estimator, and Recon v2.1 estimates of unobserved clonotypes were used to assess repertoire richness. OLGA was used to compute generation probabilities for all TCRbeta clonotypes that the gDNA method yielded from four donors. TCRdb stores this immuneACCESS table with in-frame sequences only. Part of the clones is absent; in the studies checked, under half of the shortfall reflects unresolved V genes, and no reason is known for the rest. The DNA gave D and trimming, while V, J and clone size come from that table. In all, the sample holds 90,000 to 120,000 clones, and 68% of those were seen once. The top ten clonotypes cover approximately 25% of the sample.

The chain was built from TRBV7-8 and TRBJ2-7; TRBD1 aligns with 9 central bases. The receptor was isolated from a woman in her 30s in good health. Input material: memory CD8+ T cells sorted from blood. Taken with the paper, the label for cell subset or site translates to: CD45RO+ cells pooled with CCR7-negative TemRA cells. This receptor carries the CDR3 CASRTHRGPSYEQYF. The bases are TGTGCCAGCAGAACACACAGGGGGCCGTCCTACGAGCAGTACTTC.